The entry below gives a single T cell receptor (beta chain) sequence along with its context. Antigen specificity is unknown. Germline CDR1 is MDHEN and CDR2 is SYDVKM. After removal of 5 bases from V and 1 base from J, the junction contained 9 bases not matched to a gene. The length of the CDR3 is 18 residues. Each CDR3 protein is one row after TCRdb ran MiXCR on the reads. The repertoire holds 170,000 or so distinct CDR3 sequences, with roughly an eighth as singletons. The sample originates from a study of T cell repertoires in cytomegalovirus infection. Overall study context: Indicated by public TCR beta signatures were CMV infection and matching HLA type. Study conclusions and caveats: The ex vivo response was dominated by HLA-C-restricted CMV-specific TCR beta clonotypes. Identification of carriers of CMV plus the relevant HLA was achieved through cumulative public TCR beta family frequency.

Sequences were obtained from PBMCs. This clonotype was obtained from a human donor in good health (CMV status not recorded). Some clones in this sample may be carry-over from other donors' samples. The chain combines TRBV28 with TRBJ2-2; 11 bases fit TRBD2. As DNA, the CDR3 is TGTGCCAGCAGTATGTCACTAGCGGGAGTAGTGAACACCGGGGAGCTGTTTTTT. Protein product: CASSMSLAGVVNTGELFF.